One and the same sample provided the 30 T cell receptor beta chains below, sequenced in a study of blood T cell repertoires in COVID-19. TCRdb's table, derived via immunoSEQ multiplex PCR, lists solely in-frame clones and lacks some. The profile shows 200,000 to 250,000 clones, under 90% of them singletons. The source material was PBMCs or T cells enriched from blood (not recorded which). The receptors were gathered from a woman in her thirties or forties who had been exposed to COVID-19.

The genes are TRBV9 and TRBJ1-1, with D perhaps TRBD1 (6 bases). CDR1 and CDR2 (germline): SGDLS, YYNGEE. The CDR3 has 15 residues. Trimming stripped 2 bases from V and 1 base from J, with 12 bases between. The CDR3 here is CASSVSGVGNTEAFF. The CDR3 DNA is TGTGCCAGCAGCGTGTCAGGGGTTGGGAACACTGAAGCTTTCTTT.

V usage is TRBV6-2 or TRBV6-3 and J usage is TRBJ2-7; TRBD1 matches 7 bases. J was trimmed by 2 bases and V by 0 bases; bases with no gene match: 7. Germline CDR1 reads MNHEY; CDR2 reads SVGEGT. The CDR3 has 16 residues. Here the CDR3 reads CASSYSVGTATYEQYF. As DNA, the CDR3 is TGTGCCAGCAGTTACTCAGTGGGGACAGCAACCTACGAGCAGTACTTC.

V gene TRBV5-1 combines with J gene TRBJ2-1, with 11 bases matching TRBD2. The CDR3 covers 15 residues. Germline V gene sequence: CDR1 SGHRS, CDR2 YFSETQ. V trimming: 8 bases; J trimming: 5 bases; junction bases outside the gene matches: 9. The CDR3 loop reads CASNSLAGGNNEQFF. The CDR3 DNA reads as TGCGCCAGTAACTCCCTAGCGGGGGGAAACAATGAGCAGTTCTTC.

In this sample, this clone turned up a few times. The chain is built from TRBV5-6 and TRBJ1-6; TRBD1 aligns across 7 bases. Trimming cost V 3 bases and J 10 bases; bases outside gene matches: 16. Germline CDR1 and CDR2: SGHDT and YYEEEE. The CDR3 runs 17 residues. As DNA, the CDR3 is TGTGCCAGCAGCTCTAATACAGGGGTAGCGTCATTCTCACCCCTCCACTTT. Translated: CASSSNTGVASFSPLHF.

The V and J genes are TRBV7-6 and TRBJ1-5; 8 bases agree with TRBD1. Germline lookup yields CDR1 SGHVS and CDR2 FNYEAQ. The CDR3 spans 19 residues. J lost 0 bases, V lost 1 base, and 11 bases had no gene match. CDR3: CASSLGGAGGPYSNQPQHF. The CDR3, as DNA: TGTGCCAGCAGCTTAGGAGGGGCAGGGGGCCCTTATAGCAATCAGCCCCAGCATTTT.

The chain links TRBV7-3 to TRBJ2-7, with TRBD2 identical over 13 bases. Per the germline V gene, CDR1 is SGHTA and CDR2 is FQGTGA. The ends lost 5 bases at V and 7 bases at J; junction bases unmatched: 11. This CDR3 has 16 amino acids. DNA of the CDR3: TGTGCCAGCAGCCCCGGGGGACTAGCGGGGATTGAAGAGCAGTACTTC. Translated, it gives CASSPGGLAGIEEQYF.

This chain links TRBV6-2 or TRBV6-3 with TRBJ2-3; 9 bases are shared with TRBD1. Per the germline V gene, CDR1 is MNHEY and CDR2 is SVGEGT. The CDR3 consists of 17 residues. J gave up 2 bases and V 4 bases, and 10 bases lay outside the gene matches. CDR3 DNA: TGTGCCAGCAGTTTGACATCCGGGACAGGGACCACAGATACGCAGTATTTT. As protein: CASSLTSGTGTTDTQYF.

V is TRBV28 and J is TRBJ2-1, with 13 bases fitting TRBD2. The CDR3 has 15 amino acids. Per germline, CDR1 MDHEN and CDR2 SYDVKM. J was trimmed by 4 bases and V by 8 bases; bases with no gene match: 5. CDR3 in amino acids: CASRLGLAGYNEQFF. The CDR3 DNA reads as TGTGCCAGCCGTCTGGGACTAGCGGGGTACAATGAGCAGTTCTTC.

This clone was counted a single time. Different DNA sequences within this sample yield the same CDR3. The chain is built from TRBV7-3 and TRBJ2-1; a weak D match, TRBD2 (5 bases). Trimming took off 2 bases at V and 0 bases at J, with 8 bases between the two ends. The CDR3 has 15 residues. CDR1 is SGHTA and CDR2 is FQGTGA in the germline V gene. The CDR3 bases are TGTGCCAGCAGCTTATCGGGAAGCTCCTACAATGAGCAGTTCTTC. Its translation is CASSLSGSSYNEQFF.

CDR3 region: CASSLQDGTGGGYTF. The CDR3 bases are TGTGCCAGCAGCCTGCAGGACGGCACGGGAGGTGGCTACACCTTC. The chain employs TRBV5-4 and TRBJ1-2; D call uncertain. V was shortened by 4 bases and J by 7 bases, with 20 bases between the two germline ends. This CDR3 has 15 residues. From germline, CDR1 is SGHNT and CDR2 YYREEE (reference sequence).

The chain employs TRBV6-5 and TRBJ1-4; D is undetermined. The V gene's germline CDR1 is MNHEY and CDR2 SVGAGI. The CDR3 extends over 14 amino acids. V lost 10 bases and J lost 6, with 18 bases in between. The CDR3 reads CATSLRAGDEKLFF. The CDR3 nucleotides read TGTGCCACTTCCTTAAGGGCCGGGGATGAAAAACTGTTTTTT.

The rearrangement joins TRBV14 to TRBJ1-2, with D maybe TRBD1 (5 bases). CDR1 is SGHDN, CDR2 FVKESK, per germline. V was clipped by 4 bases and J by 7 bases, with 13 bases between them. The CDR3 spans 13 residues. The CDR3 is CASSLAQGGGYTF. The CDR3 DNA reads TGTGCCAGCAGCCTCGCCCAGGGCGGTGGCTACACCTTC. The whole variable domain, remainder taken from reference TRBV14 and TRBJ1-2, is EAGVTQFPSHSVIEKGQTVTLRCDPISGHDNLYWYRRVMGKEIKFLLHFVKESKQDESGMPNNRFLAERTGGTYSTLKVQPAELEDSGVYFCASSLAQGGGYTFGSGTRLTVV.

V and J are TRBV3-1 (or the pseudogene TRBV3-2) and TRBJ1-1; a weak D match, TRBD1 (5 bases). Germline CDR1 reads LGHDT; CDR2 reads YNNKEL (reference sequence). This CDR3 region has 14 residues. The V end was cut by 7 bases, the J end by 6 bases, with 18 bases between. CDR3 DNA: TGTGCCAGCACCCCTAGTGGGGGGGTTCCTGAAGCTTTCTTT. It codes for CASTPSGGVPEAFF.

This sequence joins TRBV10-3 and TRBJ2-3; no firm D call. Germline CDR1 ENHRY, CDR2 SYGVKD. The V gene lost 6 bases and the J gene lost 2 bases, with 9 bases spanning the gap. This CDR3 comprises 13 residues. The CDR3 is CAISPRITDTQYF. In DNA, the CDR3 is TGTGCCATCAGCCCCAGGATCACAGATACGCAGTATTTT.

The chain combines TRBV18 with TRBJ1-2; TRBD1 agrees at 7 bases. J lost 3 bases, V lost 6 bases, and 4 bases had no gene match. The CDR3 loop spans 13 amino acids. Germline CDR1 and CDR2: KGHSH and LQKENI. This CDR3 reads CASSGQADYGYTF. In nucleotides, the CDR3 is TGTGCCAGCTCCGGACAGGCTGACTATGGCTACACCTTC.

The chain combines TRBV6-5 with TRBJ1-1, with a tentative D call TRBD1 (5 bases). CDR1 MNHEY and CDR2 SVGAGI come from the germline V gene. This CDR3 contains 12 residues. With 5 bases removed from V and 4 bases from J, the gap between germline ends came to 8 bases. The DNA of the CDR3 is TGTGCCAGCAGTCAGGACACCACTGAAGCTTTCTTT. Translating it yields CASSQDTTEAFF.

This rearrangement joins TRBV11-3 to TRBJ2-1; 8 bases fit TRBD2. The CDR3 consists of 15 residues. Germline values: CDR1 SGHNT, CDR2 YENEEA. The V and J ends lost 6 bases and 0 bases, in that order; junction bases with no gene match: 4. The DNA of the CDR3 is TGTGCCAGCAGTTTCAGCGGGGGCTCCTACAATGAGCAGTTCTTC. Encoded protein: CASSFSGGSYNEQFF.

The V call is TRBV5-4, the J call TRBJ2-1, with 7 bases aligning to TRBD2. Germline loops: CDR1 SGHNT, CDR2 YYREEE (reference sequence). The V segment lost 3 bases and the J segment 1 base; nucleotides outside the gene matches: 7. The CDR3 covers 16 residues. This CDR3 is CASSYDPGGSYNEQFF. The CDR3 nucleotides are TGTGCCAGCAGCTACGACCCGGGGGGTTCCTACAATGAGCAGTTCTTC.

This clone was detected only a few times. This chain connects TRBV4-3 to TRBJ1-5; D uncertain. CDR1 LGHNA and CDR2 YSLEER come from the germline V gene. V was shortened by 0 bases and J by 7 bases, with 7 bases between the two germline ends. This CDR3 comprises 13 residues. The CDR3 sequence: CASSQDISQPQHF. CDR3 in DNA: TGCGCCAGCAGCCAAGATATTTCCCAGCCCCAGCATTTT.

This clone was recorded once. This chain uses TRBV28 with TRBJ2-7, with 10 bases that match TRBD1. V trimming: 5 bases; J trimming: 5 bases; junction bases outside the gene matches: 15. CDR1 and CDR2 (germline): MDHEN, SYDVKM. The CDR3 has 17 amino acids. The CDR3 loop reads CASSGFGLGDRGHEQYF. In DNA form, the CDR3 reads TGTGCCAGCAGTGGGTTCGGCCTGGGGGACAGGGGCCACGAGCAGTACTTC.

The chain recombines TRBV28 with TRBJ1-2; 7 bases are a match to TRBD1. Germline CDR1 reads MDHEN; CDR2 reads SYDVKM. V lost 5 bases to trimming and J lost 4 bases; unmatched junction nucleotides: 7. This CDR3 has 14 residues. The CDR3 spells CASSVPGQLYGYTF. The CDR3 bases are TGTGCCAGCAGTGTACCGGGACAGCTCTATGGCTACACCTTC.

CDR3: CASSSNKGGVSEQYF. CDR3 sequence (DNA): TGTGCCAGCAGTTCGAATAAGGGAGGGGTCAGCGAGCAGTACTTC. The rearrangement links TRBV6-2 or TRBV6-3 to TRBJ2-7; 7 bases match TRBD2. The CDR3 totals 15 residues. V gave up 4 bases and J gave up 6 bases; unmatched junction bases: 12. The germline gives CDR1 MNHEY, CDR2 SVGEGT.

The V and J genes are TRBV3-1 (or the pseudogene TRBV3-2) and TRBJ1-5, with 8 bases identical to TRBD1. The CDR3 has 14 amino acids. Germline V gene lookup returns CDR1 LGHDT and CDR2 YNNKEL (reference sequence). V trimming: 2 bases; J trimming: 6 bases; junction bases outside the gene matches: 3. CDR3: CASSQSTGGQPQHF. The DNA of the CDR3 is TGTGCCAGCAGCCAAAGCACAGGGGGTCAGCCCCAGCATTTT.

This chain uses TRBV19 with TRBJ1-1; 10 bases map to TRBD1. Germline assignment: CDR1 LNHDA and CDR2 SQIVND (reference sequence). The CDR3 is 14 amino acids. The V segment lost 7 bases and the J segment 11 bases; nucleotides outside the gene matches: 13. The CDR3 loop is CASTLGTGAFEAFF. CDR3 DNA: TGTGCCAGTACCTTAGGGACAGGGGCATTTGAGGCTTTCTTT.

This rearrangement joins TRBV18 to TRBJ1-2; D is possibly TRBD1 (5 bases). CDR1 is KGHSH and CDR2 is LQKENI in the germline V gene. CDR3 length: 14 residues. Trimming took off 2 bases at V and 10 bases at J, with 17 bases between the two ends. The CDR3 is CASSPGAAPPPYTF. The CDR3 DNA reads as TGTGCCAGCTCACCAGGGGCTGCTCCGCCACCCTACACCTTC.

The rearrangement uses TRBV5-1 and TRBJ1-1, with 10 nucleotides matching TRBD1. The length of the CDR3 is 15 residues. Looked up from germline, CDR1 is SGHRS and CDR2 is YFSETQ. V gave up 4 bases and J gave up 2 bases; unmatched junction bases: 5. The chain's CDR3 is CASSEMTGGNTEAFF. In DNA form, the CDR3 reads TGCGCCAGCAGCGAAATGACAGGGGGCAACACTGAAGCTTTCTTT.

The chain has TRBV7-6 and TRBJ1-1, with D possibly TRBD1 on 6 matching bases. The CDR3 totals 13 residues. Trimming cost V 5 bases and J 4 bases, with 11 bases left between them. Germline V gene data show CDR1 as SGHVS and CDR2 as FNYEAQ. The CDR3 spells CASSGRGSTEAFF. DNA of the CDR3: TGTGCCAGCAGCGGAAGGGGGTCCACTGAAGCTTTCTTT.

This rearrangement joins TRBV19 to TRBJ1-5; D gene uncertain. This CDR3 region has 12 residues. Germline V lookup: CDR1 LNHDA, CDR2 SQIVND (reference sequence). V was cut by 8 bases and J by 7 bases, with 12 bases left in between. The CDR3: CASDGVGQPQHF. For the CDR3, the DNA is TGTGCCAGTGACGGGGTCGGGCAGCCCCAGCATTTT.

The chain links TRBV28 to TRBJ2-1, with D possibly being TRBD1 (6 bases). Germline values: CDR1 MDHEN, CDR2 SYDVKM. This CDR3 spans 15 amino acids. V shed 3 bases and J shed 5 bases, with 14 bases lying between them. CDR3 amino acids: CASSLPGHGNNEQFF. The CDR3 coding sequence is TGTGCCAGCAGTTTGCCGGGACATGGAAACAATGAGCAGTTCTTC.

The rearrangement joins TRBV5-1 to TRBJ1-2; 7 nucleotides line up with TRBD1. J lost 8 bases, V lost 1 base, and 11 bases had no gene match. Germline-derived CDR1 and CDR2 are SGHRS and YFSETQ. This CDR3 region has 15 residues. CDR3 DNA: TGCGCCAGCAGCTTGCTTGATAGGGGGCAGTGGGGCTACACCTTC. As protein: CASSLLDRGQWGYTF.